This T cell receptor (beta chain) came from a study of blood T cell repertoires in COVID-19. Study-wide context: Whether acute or convalescent, the COVID-19 samples came from the United States, Italy and Spain. The cDNA or gDNA used as material had been derived from T cells, B-cell-depleted T cells, or PBMCs.

How the authors handled the data: Nucleated cell counts were estimated from reference gene primer amplification. Measured with immunoSEQ multiplex PCR; TCRdb has only the in-frame clones, and not every one. For V, J and clone size, that table is used; D and trimming come from the DNA. The sample yields about 160,000 clones, roughly 85% seen once. Unmatched junction bases numbered 6, after V lost 4 bases and J lost 1 base. CDR1 and CDR2 from the germline V gene are MGHRA and YSYEKL. This CDR3 contains 16 residues. Sequencing used peripheral blood. The sequence was collected from a human donor with acute or convalescent COVID-19. The donor label of this sample is uncertain. V usage is TRBV4-1 and J usage is TRBJ2-7; TRBD1 matches at 11 bases. The CDR3 DNA is TGCGCCAGCAGCCCCCGGGGACAGGGGGTTTCCTACGAGCAGTACTTC. Translation gives CASSPRGQGVSYEQYF.